This T cell receptor (beta chain) was captured in a study of blood T cell repertoires in COVID-19. Study overall: From T cells, B-cell-depleted T cells, or PBMCs came the material, which was cDNA or gDNA.

Sequencing used immunoSEQ multiplex PCR; TCRdb keeps in-frame clones, though not all of them. The sample records under 300,000 clones, about nine tenths being singletons. This CDR3 is built from 15 residues. The V gene end was trimmed by 5 bases and the J gene end by 8 bases; junction bases not matched to a gene: 13. Germline CDR1 SEHNR, CDR2 FQNEAQ (reference sequence). This clonotype was obtained from a man aged 60 to 75 who had recovered from COVID-19. The chain carries TRBV7-9 and TRBJ1-2; 8 positions agree with TRBD1. Sequences were obtained from peripheral blood. The CDR3 sequence: CASSPRQGNSWGYTF. The DNA of the CDR3 is TGTGCCAGCAGCCCCAGACAGGGGAATAGTTGGGGCTACACCTTC.